The 7 T cell receptor beta chains in this list originate from one sample, sequenced in a study of glioma-infiltrating T cells. The iRepertoire nested amplicon-rescue multiplex PCR amplified TCR alpha and beta CDR3s from RNA. TCRdb re-analysed the multiplex PCR reads in MiXCR, keeping a single row per CDR3 protein. The sample carries about 45,000 distinct CDR3 sequences, about 22% recorded once. Sequences were obtained from glioma tissue, nonneoplastic brain tissue, or PBMCs (not recorded which). The receptors shown here come from a human donor with low-grade glioma or glioblastoma, undergoing nonglioma brain surgery, or in good health (not recorded which).

By frequency in the sample, this clonotype is medium-sized (0.01 to 0.1%). The chain joins TRBV15 to TRBJ1-1; 7 bases align to TRBD1. V shed 5 bases, J shed 2 bases, and the junction held 5 bases outside the gene matches. Germline assignment: CDR1 LNHNV and CDR2 YYDKDF (reference sequence). The CDR3 is made up of 14 amino acids. The CDR3, as DNA: TGTGCCACCAGCCCCCACAGGGGTAACACTGAAGCTTTCTTT. It yields the protein CATSPHRGNTEAFF. Variable domain in full (rest from reference TRBV15 and TRBJ1-1): DAMVIQNPRYQVTQFGKPVTLSCSQTLNHNVMYWYQQKSSQAPKLLFHYYDKDFNNEADTPDNFQSRRPNTSFCFLDIRSPGLGDTAMYLCATSPHRGNTEAFFGQGTRLTVV.

This clonotype occurred a few times. The DNA of the CDR3 is TGTGCCAGCAGTCTACTCTCGCTTCGGGAGACCCAGTACTTC. It encodes CASSLLSLRETQYF. The rearrangement uses TRBV12-3 or TRBV12-4 and TRBJ2-5; D gene unclear. The CDR3 is 14 residues long. With 5 bases removed from V and 5 bases from J, the gap between germline ends came to 15 bases.

Many counts were recorded for this clonotype. The V and J genes are TRBV7-2 and TRBJ2-5; no reliable D call. The V gene's germline CDR1 is SGHTA and CDR2 FQGNSA. The CDR3 length is 14 residues. Trimming shortened V by 0 bases and J by 1 base, and 6 bases separated the two germline ends. The CDR3 sequence: CASSLAVSQETQYF. CDR3 coding DNA: TGTGCCAGCAGCTTAGCGGTCTCCCAAGAGACCCAGTACTTC.

The V and J genes are TRBV6-1 and TRBJ1-1; no clear D gene. Germline V lookup: CDR1 MNHNS, CDR2 SASEGT. The CDR3 has 12 amino acids. With 7 bases removed from V and 9 bases from J, the gap between germline ends came to 15 bases. The CDR3 DNA follows: TGTGCCAGCAAGGTAGAGAGGACTAAAGCTTTCTTT. Its translation: CASKVERTKAFF.

This clonotype was counted at least ten times. The chain couples TRBV29-1 to TRBJ1-1; D unclear. With 6 bases removed from V and 4 bases from J, the gap between germline ends came to 9 bases. The CDR3 totals 11 residues. The germline gives CDR1 SQVTM, CDR2 ANQGSEA. The CDR3 here is CSVTRATEAFF. For the CDR3, the DNA is TGCAGCGTGACAAGGGCCACTGAAGCTTTCTTT.

This clonotype has at least ten counts. DNA for the CDR3: TGTGCCATTAGGACTAGCGGTACCCACAATGAGCAGTTCTTC. Protein sequence: CAIRTSGTHNEQFF. The chain links TRBV10-3 to TRBJ2-1; TRBD2 matches 10 bases. The CDR3 extends over 14 amino acids. Germline V CDR1 and CDR2: ENHRY, SYGVKD. The V segment lost 9 bases and the J segment 5 bases; nucleotides outside the gene matches: 7.

This clonotype was seen repeatedly, ten times or more. The chain joins TRBV2 to TRBJ2-1, with TRBD2 matching 9 bases. This CDR3 has 15 residues. Germline CDR1 SNHLY, CDR2 FYNNEI. The V gene end was trimmed by 3 bases and the J gene end by 4 bases; junction bases not matched to a gene: 4. CDR3 sequence (DNA): TGTGCCAGCAGTGAGGGGACTAGCATATACAATGAGCAGTTCTTC. Translated, it gives CASSEGTSIYNEQFF.